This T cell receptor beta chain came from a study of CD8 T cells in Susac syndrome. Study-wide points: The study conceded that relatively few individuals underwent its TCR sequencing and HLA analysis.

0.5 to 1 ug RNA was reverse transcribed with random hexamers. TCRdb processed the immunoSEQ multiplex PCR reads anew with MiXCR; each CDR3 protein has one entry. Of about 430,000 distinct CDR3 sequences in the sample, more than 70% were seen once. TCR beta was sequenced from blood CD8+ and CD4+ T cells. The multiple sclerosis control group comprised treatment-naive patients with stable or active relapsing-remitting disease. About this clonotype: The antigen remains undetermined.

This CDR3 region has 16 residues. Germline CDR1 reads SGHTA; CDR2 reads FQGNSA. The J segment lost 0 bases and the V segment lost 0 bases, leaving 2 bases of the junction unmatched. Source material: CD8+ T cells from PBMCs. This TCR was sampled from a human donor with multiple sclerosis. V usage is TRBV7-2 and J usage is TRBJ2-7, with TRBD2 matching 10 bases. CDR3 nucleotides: TGTGCCAGCAGCTTAGCGACTAGCGGGTTCTCCTACGAGCAGTACTTC. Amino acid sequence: CASSLATSGFSYEQYF.